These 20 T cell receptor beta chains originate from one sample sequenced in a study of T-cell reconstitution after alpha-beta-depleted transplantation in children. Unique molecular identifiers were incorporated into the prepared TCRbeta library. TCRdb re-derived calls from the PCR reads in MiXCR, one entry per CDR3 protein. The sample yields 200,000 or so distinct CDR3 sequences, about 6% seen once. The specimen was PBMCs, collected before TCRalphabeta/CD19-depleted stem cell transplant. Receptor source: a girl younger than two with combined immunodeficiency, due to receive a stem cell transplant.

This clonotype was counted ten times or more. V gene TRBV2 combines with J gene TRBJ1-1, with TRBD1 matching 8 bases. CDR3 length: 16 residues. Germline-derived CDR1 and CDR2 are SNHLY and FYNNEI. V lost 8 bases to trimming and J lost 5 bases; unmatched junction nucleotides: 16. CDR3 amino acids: CASSLPQGAGGTEAFF. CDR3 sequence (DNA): TGTGCCAGCTCCCTCCCCCAGGGGGCAGGGGGGACTGAAGCTTTCTTT.

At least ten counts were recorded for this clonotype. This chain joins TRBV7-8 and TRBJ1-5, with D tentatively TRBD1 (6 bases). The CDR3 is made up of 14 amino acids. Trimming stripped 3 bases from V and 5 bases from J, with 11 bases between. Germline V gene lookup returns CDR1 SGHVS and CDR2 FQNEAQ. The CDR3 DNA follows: TGTGCCAGCAGCTTGAGCAGGGGCTATCAGCCCCAGCATTTT. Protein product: CASSLSRGYQPQHF.

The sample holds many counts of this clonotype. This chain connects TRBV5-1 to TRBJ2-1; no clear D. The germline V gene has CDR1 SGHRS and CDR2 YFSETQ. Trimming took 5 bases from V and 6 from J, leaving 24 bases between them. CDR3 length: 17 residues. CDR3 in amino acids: CASSFQWVSGPTNEQFF. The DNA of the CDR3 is TGCGCCAGCAGTTTTCAGTGGGTTTCGGGTCCTACCAATGAGCAGTTCTTC.

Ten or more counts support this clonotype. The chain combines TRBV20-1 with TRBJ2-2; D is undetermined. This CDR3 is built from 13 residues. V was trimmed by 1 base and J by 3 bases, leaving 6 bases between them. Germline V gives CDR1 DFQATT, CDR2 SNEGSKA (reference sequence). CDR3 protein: CSARVGYTGELFF. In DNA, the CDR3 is TGCAGTGCTAGAGTAGGCTACACCGGGGAGCTGTTTTTT.

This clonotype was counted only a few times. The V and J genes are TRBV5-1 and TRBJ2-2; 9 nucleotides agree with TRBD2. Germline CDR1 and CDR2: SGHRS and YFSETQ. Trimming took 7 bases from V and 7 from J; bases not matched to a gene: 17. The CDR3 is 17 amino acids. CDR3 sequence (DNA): TGCGCCAGCGGGCCAACGGTAGCGGGAGTCCGTATCGGGGAGCTGTTTTTT. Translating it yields CASGPTVAGVRIGELFF.

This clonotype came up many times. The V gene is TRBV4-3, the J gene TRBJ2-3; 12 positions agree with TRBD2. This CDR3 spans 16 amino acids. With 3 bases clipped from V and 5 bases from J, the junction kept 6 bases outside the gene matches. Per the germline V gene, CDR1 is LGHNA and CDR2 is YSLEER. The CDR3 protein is CASSHLTSGGVDTQYF. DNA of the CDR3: TGCGCCAGCAGCCACCTGACTAGCGGGGGAGTAGATACGCAGTATTTT.

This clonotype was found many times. The CDR3 here is CATSDFGREGRETQYF. CDR3 coding DNA: TGTGCCACCAGTGATTTCGGCAGAGAGGGGCGAGAGACCCAGTACTTC. V usage is TRBV24-1 and J usage is TRBJ2-5; either TRBD1 or TRBD2 may supply D (5 bases each). CDR1 is KGHDR and CDR2 is SFDVKD in the germline V gene. Trimming took 1 base from V and 4 from J, leaving 15 bases between them. This CDR3 comprises 16 residues.

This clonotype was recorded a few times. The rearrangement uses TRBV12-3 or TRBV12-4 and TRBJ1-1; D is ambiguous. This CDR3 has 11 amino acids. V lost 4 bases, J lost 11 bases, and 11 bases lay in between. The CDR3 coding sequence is TGTGCCAGCAGTTCCCGGACTGGGGCTTTCTTT. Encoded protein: CASSSRTGAFF.

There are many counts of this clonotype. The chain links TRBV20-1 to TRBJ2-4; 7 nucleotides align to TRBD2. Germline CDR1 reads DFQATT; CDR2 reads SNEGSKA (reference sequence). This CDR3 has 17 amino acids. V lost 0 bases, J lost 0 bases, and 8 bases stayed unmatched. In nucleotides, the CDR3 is TGCAGTGCTAGAGATCCCCCTAGCGGATCAGCCAAAAACATTCAGTACTTC. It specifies CSARDPPSGSAKNIQYF.

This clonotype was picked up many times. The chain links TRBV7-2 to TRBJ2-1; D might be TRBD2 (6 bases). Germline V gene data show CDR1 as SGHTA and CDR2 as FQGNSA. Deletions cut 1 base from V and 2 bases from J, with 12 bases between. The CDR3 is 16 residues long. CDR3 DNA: TGTGCCAGCAGCTTAGGACCGGGACTGGCCTACAATGAGCAGTTCTTC. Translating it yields CASSLGPGLAYNEQFF.

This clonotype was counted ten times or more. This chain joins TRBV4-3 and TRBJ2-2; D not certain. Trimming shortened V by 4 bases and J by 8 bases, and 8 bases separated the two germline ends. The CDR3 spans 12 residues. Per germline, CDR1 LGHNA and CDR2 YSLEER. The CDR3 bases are TGCGCCAGCAGCCCACGGGCGGGGGAGCTGTTTTTT. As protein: CASSPRAGELFF.

The CDR3 DNA reads as TGCAGCGTTAAAAAGGAGAATGAGCAGTTCTTC. Translating gives CSVKKENEQFF. The V call is TRBV29-1, the J call TRBJ2-1; no clear D. Germline V gene data show CDR1 as SQVTM and CDR2 as ANQGSEA. The V end was cut by 5 bases, the J end by 7 bases, with 9 bases between. The CDR3 covers 11 residues.

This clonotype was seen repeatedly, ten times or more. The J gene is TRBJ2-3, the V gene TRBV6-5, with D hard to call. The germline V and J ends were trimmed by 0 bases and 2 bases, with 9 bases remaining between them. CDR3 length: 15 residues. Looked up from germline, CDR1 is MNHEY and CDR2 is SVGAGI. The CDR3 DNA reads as TGTGCCAGCAGTTACTCACTTGAGGACACAGATACGCAGTATTTT. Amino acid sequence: CASSYSLEDTDTQYF.

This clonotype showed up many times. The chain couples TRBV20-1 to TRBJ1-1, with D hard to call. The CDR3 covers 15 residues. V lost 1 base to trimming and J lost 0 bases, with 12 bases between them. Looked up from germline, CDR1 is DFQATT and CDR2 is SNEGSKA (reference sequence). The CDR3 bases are TGCAGTGCTAGAGGGGCTACGGCGTTGAACACTGAAGCTTTCTTT. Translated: CSARGATALNTEAFF.

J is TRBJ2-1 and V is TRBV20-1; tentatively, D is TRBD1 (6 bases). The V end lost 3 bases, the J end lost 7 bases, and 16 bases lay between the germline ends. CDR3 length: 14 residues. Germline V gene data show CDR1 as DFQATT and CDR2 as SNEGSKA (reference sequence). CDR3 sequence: CSARVAGTRNEQFF. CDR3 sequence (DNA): TGCAGTGCTAGGGTCGCAGGGACACGTAATGAGCAGTTCTTC.

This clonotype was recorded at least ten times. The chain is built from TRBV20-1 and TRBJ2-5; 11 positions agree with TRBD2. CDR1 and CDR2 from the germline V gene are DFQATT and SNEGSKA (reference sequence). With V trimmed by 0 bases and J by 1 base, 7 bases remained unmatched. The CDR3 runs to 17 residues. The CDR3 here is CSARDQWLAGGQETQYF. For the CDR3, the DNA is TGCAGTGCTAGAGATCAGTGGCTAGCGGGGGGCCAAGAGACCCAGTACTTC.

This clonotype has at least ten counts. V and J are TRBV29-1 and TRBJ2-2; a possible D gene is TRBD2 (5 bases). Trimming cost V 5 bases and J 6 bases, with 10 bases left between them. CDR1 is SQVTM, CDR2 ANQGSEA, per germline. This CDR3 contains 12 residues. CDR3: CSVNGGAGELFF. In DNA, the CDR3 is TGCAGCGTTAACGGAGGCGCCGGGGAGCTGTTTTTT.

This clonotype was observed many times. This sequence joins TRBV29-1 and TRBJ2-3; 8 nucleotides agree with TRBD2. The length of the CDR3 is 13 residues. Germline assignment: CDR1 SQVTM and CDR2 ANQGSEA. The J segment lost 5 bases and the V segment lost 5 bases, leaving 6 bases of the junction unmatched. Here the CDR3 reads CSVYSGDKDTQYF. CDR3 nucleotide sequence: TGCAGCGTTTATAGCGGGGACAAAGATACGCAGTATTTT.

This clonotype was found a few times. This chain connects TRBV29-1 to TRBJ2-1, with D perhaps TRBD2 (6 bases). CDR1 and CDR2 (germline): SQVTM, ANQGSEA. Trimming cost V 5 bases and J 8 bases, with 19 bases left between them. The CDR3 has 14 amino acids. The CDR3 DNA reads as TGCAGCGTTCGCGGGACCCCGGATGCGGATGAGCAGTTCTTC. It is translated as CSVRGTPDADEQFF.

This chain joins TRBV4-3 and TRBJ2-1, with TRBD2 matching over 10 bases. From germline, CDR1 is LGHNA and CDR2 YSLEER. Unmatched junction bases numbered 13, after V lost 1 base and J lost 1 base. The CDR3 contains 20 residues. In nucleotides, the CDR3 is TGCGCCAGCAGCCAAGTATCGCAAGCGGGGGGGCGATTGTCCTACAATGAGCAGTTCTTC. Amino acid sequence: CASSQVSQAGGRLSYNEQFF.